The 9 T cell receptor beta chains listed next were all sequenced from one sample in a study of T cells in Graves' hyperthyroidism and ophthalmopathy. There were TCR beta CDR3 regions amplified from RNA transcripts. A set of HTBI primers served as the primers for a first-round RT-PCR of the TCR CDR3. TCRdb ran MiXCR on the multiplex PCR reads and lists one entry per CDR3 protein. The sample carries 480,000 or so distinct CDR3 sequences, around 43% recorded once. Sequenced material: peripheral blood or thyroid tissue (not recorded which). These TCRs come from an adult woman with Graves' disease, either hyperthyroidism or ophthalmopathy (not recorded which).

Regarding this clonotype: It may be a read error: a sequence one base away is much more abundant. The V and J genes are TRBV29-1 and TRBJ2-7, with D unclear. Germline V CDR1 and CDR2: SQVTM, ANQGSEA. The CDR3 length is 12 residues. Deletions cut 4 bases from V and 3 bases from J, with 10 bases between. The CDR3 protein is CSVVVADYEQYF. The CDR3 region has the DNA TGCAGCGTTGTAGTGGCGGACTACGAGCAGTACTTC.

The table lists this clonotype with many counts. The CDR3 sequence: CASRGIIKNTEAFF. The DNA of the CDR3 is TGTGCCAGTAGGGGCATCATAAAGAACACTGAAGCTTTCTTT. The chain combines TRBV19 with TRBJ1-1; D remains unclear. V dropped 6 bases and J dropped 1 base, with 12 bases sitting between them. In germline, CDR1 is LNHDA, CDR2 SQIVND (reference sequence). The CDR3 length is 14 residues.

As to this clonotype: The junction departs from the called germline gene at one end, perhaps through a read error. This rearrangement joins TRBV29-1 to TRBJ2-6; 8 positions match TRBD1. This CDR3 has 13 residues. CDR1 and CDR2 from the germline V gene are SQVTM and ANQGSEA. The CDR3 DNA follows: TGCAGCGTTGAACGGTCCTCAGGGGGCACTGAAGCTTTC. It is translated as CSVERSSGGTEAF.

The chain recombines TRBV7-9 with TRBJ2-7, with 8 nucleotides matching TRBD1. CDR1 is SEHNR and CDR2 is FQNEAQ in the germline V gene (reference sequence). The CDR3 extends over 15 amino acids. V gave up 5 bases and J gave up 0 bases; unmatched junction bases: 6. The CDR3 DNA sequence: TGTGCCAGCAGCCACCGGGACAGGAACTCCTACGAGCAGTACTTC. Encoded protein: CASSHRDRNSYEQYF.

The V and J genes are TRBV7-2 and TRBJ2-7; 7 nucleotides align to TRBD2. After removal of 3 bases from V and 4 bases from J, the junction contained 3 bases not matched to a gene. The length of the CDR3 is 13 residues. Germline V gene data show CDR1 as SGHTA and CDR2 as FQGNSA. The CDR3 nucleotides are TGTGCCAGCAGCTTCCTCGGGGGGTACGAGCAGTACTTC. Protein sequence: CASSFLGGYEQYF.

The CDR3 nucleotides read TGCAGCGTTGTCGCGGGGGCCTACGAGCAGTACTTC. As protein: CSVVAGAYEQYF. The V call is TRBV29-1, the J call TRBJ2-7; 7 bases align to TRBD2. The CDR3 loop spans 12 amino acids. Trimming cost V 4 bases and J 2 bases; bases outside gene matches: 2. From germline, CDR1 is SQVTM and CDR2 ANQGSEA.

This clonotype was seen at least ten times. The CDR3 DNA reads as TGCAGCGGCGAAAGGGACAGCAAGGTTGAAGCTTTCTTT. Translation: CSGERDSKVEAFF. The V and J genes are TRBV29-1 and TRBJ1-1, with 7 bases fitting TRBD1. The germline gives CDR1 SQVTM, CDR2 ANQGSEA. This CDR3 is built from 13 residues. V was clipped by 7 bases and J by 7 bases; unmatched bases: 12.

This chain uses TRBV7-9 with TRBJ1-6, with D unclear. This CDR3 comprises 9 residues. Germline assignment: CDR1 SEHNR and CDR2 FQNEAQ (reference sequence). V was cut by 2 bases and J by 15 bases, with 2 bases left in between. The CDR3 spells CASSLNLHF. The CDR3 nucleotides are TGTGCCAGCAGCTTAAACCTCCACTTT.

This clonotype was picked up many times. The chain has TRBV29-1 and TRBJ1-2; D might be TRBD1 (5 bases). The CDR3 spans 12 residues. V lost 4 bases, J lost 4 bases, and 10 bases lay in between. Germline-derived CDR1 and CDR2 are SQVTM and ANQGSEA. The CDR3 DNA reads as TGCAGCGTTGCGGGGGGACGCTATGGCTACACCTTC. Translated, it gives CSVAGGRYGYTF.